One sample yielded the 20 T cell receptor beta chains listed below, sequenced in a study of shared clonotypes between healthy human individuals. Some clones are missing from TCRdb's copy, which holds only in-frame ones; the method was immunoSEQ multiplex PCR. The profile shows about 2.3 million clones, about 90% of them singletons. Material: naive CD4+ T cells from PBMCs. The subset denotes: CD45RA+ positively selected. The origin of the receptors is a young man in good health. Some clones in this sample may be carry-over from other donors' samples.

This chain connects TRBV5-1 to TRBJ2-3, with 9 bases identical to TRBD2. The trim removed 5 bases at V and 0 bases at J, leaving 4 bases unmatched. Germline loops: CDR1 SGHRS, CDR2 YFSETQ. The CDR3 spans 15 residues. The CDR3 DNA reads TGCGCCAGCAGTACTAGCGGGTATAGCACAGATACGCAGTATTTT. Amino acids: CASSTSGYSTDTQYF. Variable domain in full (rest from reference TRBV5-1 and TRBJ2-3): KAGVTQTPRYLIKTRGQQVTLSCSPISGHRSVSWYQQTPGQGLQFLFEYFSETQRNKGNFPGRFSGRQFSNSRSEMNVSTLELGDSALYLCASSTSGYSTDTQYFGPGTRLTVL.

CDR3 sequence: CSVLTGTSVNEQFF. The CDR3 DNA sequence: TGCAGCGTGCTTACCGGGACTAGCGTCAATGAGCAGTTCTTC. The chain joins TRBV29-1 to TRBJ2-1; TRBD2 matches 10 bases. Germline V gene data show CDR1 as SQVTM and CDR2 as ANQGSEA. V lost 6 bases and J lost 6; bases outside the gene matches: 8. The CDR3 extends over 14 amino acids.

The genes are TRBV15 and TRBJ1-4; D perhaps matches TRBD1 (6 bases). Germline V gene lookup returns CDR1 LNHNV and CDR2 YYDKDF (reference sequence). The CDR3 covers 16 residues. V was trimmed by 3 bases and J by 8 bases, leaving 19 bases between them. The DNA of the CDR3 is TGTGCCACCAGCAGGAACTGGATAGGGGGAGGGGAAAAACTGTTTTTT. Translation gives CATSRNWIGGGEKLFF.

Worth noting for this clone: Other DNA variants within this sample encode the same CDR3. This CDR3 is CSARAGYGYTF. DNA of the CDR3: TGCAGTGCTAGAGCAGGCTATGGCTACACCTTC. The rearrangement joins TRBV20-1 to TRBJ1-2; D gene uncertain. Trimming left V 1 base short and J 4 bases short, with 4 bases between. CDR3 length equals 11 residues. From germline, CDR1 is DFQATT and CDR2 SNEGSKA (reference sequence).

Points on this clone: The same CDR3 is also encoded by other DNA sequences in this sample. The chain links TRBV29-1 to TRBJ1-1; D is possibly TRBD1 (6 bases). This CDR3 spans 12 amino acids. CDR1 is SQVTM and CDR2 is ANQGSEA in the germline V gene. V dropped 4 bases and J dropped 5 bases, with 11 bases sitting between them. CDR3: CSVGQGPTEAFF. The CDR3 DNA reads TGCAGCGTTGGTCAGGGGCCAACTGAAGCTTTCTTT.

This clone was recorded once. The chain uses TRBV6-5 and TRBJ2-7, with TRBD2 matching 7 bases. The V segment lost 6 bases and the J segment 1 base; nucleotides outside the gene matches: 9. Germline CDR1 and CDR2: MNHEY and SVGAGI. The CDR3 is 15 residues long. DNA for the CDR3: TGTGCCAGCAGAATTATGGGAGGGAGATCCTACGAGCAGTACTTC. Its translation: CASRIMGGRSYEQYF.

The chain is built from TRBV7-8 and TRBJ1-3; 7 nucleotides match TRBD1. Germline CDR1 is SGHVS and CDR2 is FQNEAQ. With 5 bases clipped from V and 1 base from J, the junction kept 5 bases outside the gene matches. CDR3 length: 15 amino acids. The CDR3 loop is CASSVSGGSGNTIYF. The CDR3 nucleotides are TGTGCCAGCAGCGTTTCAGGGGGGTCTGGAAACACCATATATTTT. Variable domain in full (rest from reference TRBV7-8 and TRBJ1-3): GAGVSQSPRYKVAKRGQDVALRCDPISGHVSLFWYQQALGQGPEFLTYFQNEAQLDKSGLPSDRFFAERPEGSVSTLKIQRTQQEDSAVYLCASSVSGGSGNTIYFGEGSWLTVV.

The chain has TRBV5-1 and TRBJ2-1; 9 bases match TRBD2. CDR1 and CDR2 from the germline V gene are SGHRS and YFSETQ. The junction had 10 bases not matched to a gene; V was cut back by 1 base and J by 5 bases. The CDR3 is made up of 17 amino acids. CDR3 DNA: TGCGCCAGCAGCTTGTTTGTAGCGGGAGTCGGGGACAATGAGCAGTTCTTC. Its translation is CASSLFVAGVGDNEQFF. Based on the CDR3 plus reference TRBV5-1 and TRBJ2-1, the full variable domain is KAGVTQTPRYLIKTRGQQVTLSCSPISGHRSVSWYQQTPGQGLQFLFEYFSETQRNKGNFPGRFSGRQFSNSRSEMNVSTLELGDSALYLCASSLFVAGVGDNEQFFGPGTRLTVL.

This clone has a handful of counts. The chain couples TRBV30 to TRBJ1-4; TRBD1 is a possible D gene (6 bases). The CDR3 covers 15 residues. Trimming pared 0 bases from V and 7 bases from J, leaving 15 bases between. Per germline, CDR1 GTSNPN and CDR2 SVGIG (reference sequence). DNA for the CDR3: TGTGCCTGGAGTGTACCGGGGGGCGCAGGTGAAAAACTGTTTTTT. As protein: CAWSVPGGAGEKLFF.

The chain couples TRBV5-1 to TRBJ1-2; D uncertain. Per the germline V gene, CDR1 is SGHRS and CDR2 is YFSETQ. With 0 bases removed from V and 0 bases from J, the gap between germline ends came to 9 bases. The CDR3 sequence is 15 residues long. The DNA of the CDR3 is TGCGCCAGCAGCTTGGGGGCGTCTACTAACTATGGCTACACCTTC. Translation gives CASSLGASTNYGYTF. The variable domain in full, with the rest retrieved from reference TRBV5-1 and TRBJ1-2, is KAGVTQTPRYLIKTRGQQVTLSCSPISGHRSVSWYQQTPGQGLQFLFEYFSETQRNKGNFPGRFSGRQFSNSRSEMNVSTLELGDSALYLCASSLGASTNYGYTFGSGTRLTVV.

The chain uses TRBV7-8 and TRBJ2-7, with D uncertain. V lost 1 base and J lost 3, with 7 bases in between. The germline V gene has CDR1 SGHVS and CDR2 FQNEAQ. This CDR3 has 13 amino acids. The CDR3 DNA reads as TGTGCCAGCAGCTTAGAGGAGTACTACGAGCAGTACTTC. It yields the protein CASSLEEYYEQYF.

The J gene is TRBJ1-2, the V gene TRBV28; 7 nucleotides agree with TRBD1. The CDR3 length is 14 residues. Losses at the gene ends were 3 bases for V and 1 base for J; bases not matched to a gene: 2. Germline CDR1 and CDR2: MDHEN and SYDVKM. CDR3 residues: CASSLTGSNYGYTF. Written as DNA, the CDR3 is TGTGCCAGCAGTTTGACAGGGAGTAACTATGGCTACACCTTC.

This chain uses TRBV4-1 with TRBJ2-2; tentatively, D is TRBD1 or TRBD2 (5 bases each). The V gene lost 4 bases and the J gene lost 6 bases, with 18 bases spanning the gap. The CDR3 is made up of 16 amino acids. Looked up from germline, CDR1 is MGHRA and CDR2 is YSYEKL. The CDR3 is CASSRAWMGTPGELFF. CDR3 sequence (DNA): TGCGCCAGCAGCCGAGCCTGGATGGGGACCCCCGGGGAGCTGTTTTTT.

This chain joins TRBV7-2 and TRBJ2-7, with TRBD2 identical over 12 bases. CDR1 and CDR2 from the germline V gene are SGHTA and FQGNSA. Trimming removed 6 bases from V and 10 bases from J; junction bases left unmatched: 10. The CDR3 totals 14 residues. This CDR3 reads CASSPTSGRSFQYF. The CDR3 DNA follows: TGTGCCAGCAGTCCGACTAGCGGGAGATCTTTCCAGTACTTC.

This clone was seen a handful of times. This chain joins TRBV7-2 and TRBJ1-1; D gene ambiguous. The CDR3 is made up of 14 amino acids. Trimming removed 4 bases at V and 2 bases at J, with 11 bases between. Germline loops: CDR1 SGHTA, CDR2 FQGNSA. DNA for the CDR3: TGTGCCAGCAGCTATGGCCGACTAAACACTGAAGCTTTCTTT. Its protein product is CASSYGRLNTEAFF.

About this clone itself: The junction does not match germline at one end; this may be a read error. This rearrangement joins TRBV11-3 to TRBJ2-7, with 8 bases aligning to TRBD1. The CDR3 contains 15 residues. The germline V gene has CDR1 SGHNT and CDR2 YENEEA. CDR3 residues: CASSLDRGISHEQYF. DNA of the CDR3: TGTGCCAGCAGCCTAGACAGGGGAATCTCCCACGAGCAGTACTTC.

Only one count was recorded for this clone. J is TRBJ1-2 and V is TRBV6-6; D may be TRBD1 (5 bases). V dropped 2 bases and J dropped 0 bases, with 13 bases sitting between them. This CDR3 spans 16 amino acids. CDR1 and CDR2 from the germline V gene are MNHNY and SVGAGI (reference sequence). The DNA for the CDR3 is TGTGCCAGCAGTTACGGCCAGGGAGGGGCTAACTATGGCTACACCTTC. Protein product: CASSYGQGGANYGYTF.

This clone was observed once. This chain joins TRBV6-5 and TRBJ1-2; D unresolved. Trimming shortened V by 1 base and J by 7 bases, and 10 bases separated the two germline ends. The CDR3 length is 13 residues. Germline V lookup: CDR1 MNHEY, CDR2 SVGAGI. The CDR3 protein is CASSYYSWAGYTF. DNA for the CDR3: TGTGCCAGCAGTTACTACAGTTGGGCTGGCTACACCTTC.

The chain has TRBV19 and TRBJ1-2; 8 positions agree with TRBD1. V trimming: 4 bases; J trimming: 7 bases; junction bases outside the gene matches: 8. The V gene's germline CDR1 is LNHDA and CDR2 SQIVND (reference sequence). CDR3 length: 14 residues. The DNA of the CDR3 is TGTGCCAGTAGTACCTCCGGGACAGGAGGTGGCTACACCTTC. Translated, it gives CASSTSGTGGGYTF.

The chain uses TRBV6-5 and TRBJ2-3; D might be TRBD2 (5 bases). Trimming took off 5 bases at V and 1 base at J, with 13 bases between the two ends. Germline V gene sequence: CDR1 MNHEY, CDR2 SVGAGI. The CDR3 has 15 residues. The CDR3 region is CASSTRSSGTDTQYF. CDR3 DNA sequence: TGTGCCAGCAGTACCCGGAGTAGCGGCACAGATACGCAGTATTTT.